These 30 T cell receptor beta chains came from one sample sequenced in a study of PD-1 blockade in classical Hodgkin lymphoma (dated by TCRdb to 2020 to 2022). Library construction relied on the immunoSEQ multiplex PCR assay. TCRdb holds this immuneACCESS table with in-frame rearrangements only. Some clones are missing; in checked studies, unresolved V genes explain under half, and the rest has no known cause. Recorded for this sample are some 53,000 clones; around nine tenths of them occurred a single time. 6% to 7.5% of the sample is held by the ten biggest clonotypes. The sample's time point label, decoded: cycle 4 day 1 (C4D1), after more than five weeks of nivolumab. All trial patients had relapsed after autologous stem cell transplantation, with cohorts A, B and C differing in prior brentuximab vedotin exposure. Specimen: peripheral blood mononuclear cells (PBMCs), collected before the fourth cycle of nivolumab. These receptors were taken from a human donor with classical Hodgkin lymphoma.

The gene calls are TRBV4-1 and TRBJ2-2; 10 bases agree with TRBD2. Unmatched junction bases numbered 16, after V lost 6 bases and J lost 0 bases. Germline CDR1 is MGHRA and CDR2 is YSYEKL. The CDR3 covers 20 residues. The CDR3 loop reads CASRALAGASTLSNTGELFF. CDR3 in DNA: TGCGCCAGCAGGGCTCTAGCGGGGGCCTCTACTTTATCGAACACCGGGGAGCTGTTTTTT.

V and J are TRBV4-2 and TRBJ2-7, with D hard to call. The CDR3 covers 13 residues. V dropped 0 bases and J dropped 7 bases, with 10 bases sitting between them. The germline gives CDR1 LGHNA, CDR2 YNFKEQ. CDR3 in amino acids: CASSQDGDTEQYF. In DNA form, the CDR3 reads TGTGCCAGCAGCCAAGATGGAGACACAGAGCAGTACTTC.

The chain employs TRBV6-1 and TRBJ1-2; D might be TRBD1 (5 bases). V was clipped by 5 bases and J by 14 bases, with 21 bases between them. CDR1 is MNHNS, CDR2 SASEGT, per germline. CDR3 size: 13 residues. CDR3 residues: CASSSPSRQSRTF. CDR3 in DNA: TGTGCCAGCAGTTCCCCGAGCCGACAGTCCAGGACCTTC.

This chain links TRBV28 with TRBJ2-5, with TRBD2 identical over 7 bases. This CDR3 is 14 amino acids long. V shed 8 bases and J 5 bases; nucleotides not matched to a gene: 11. The germline V gene encodes CDR1 MDHEN and CDR2 SYDVKM. CDR3 amino acids: CASLGGGPGETQYF. CDR3 DNA sequence: TGTGCCAGCCTTGGGGGAGGGCCTGGGGAGACCCAGTACTTC.

The chain carries TRBV29-1 and TRBJ2-7; D is perhaps TRBD1 or TRBD2 (6 bases each). V was shortened by 4 bases and J by 6 bases, with 19 bases between the two germline ends. Germline-derived CDR1 and CDR2 are SQVTM and ANQGSEA. The CDR3 length is 14 residues. CDR3 DNA: TGCAGCGTTGGATCGGGGGCCAGGACTTCCGAGCAGTACTTC. This codes for CSVGSGARTSEQYF.

The rearrangement joins TRBV19 to TRBJ2-6; the D call may be TRBD1 or TRBD2 (6 bases each). Trimming left V 5 bases short and J 2 bases short, with 10 bases between. This CDR3 has 15 residues. Germline V gene lookup returns CDR1 LNHDA and CDR2 SQIVND (reference sequence). CDR3 protein: CASSLGGTGANVLTF. DNA of the CDR3: TGTGCCAGTAGTTTGGGGGGCACTGGGGCCAACGTCCTGACTTTC.

This chain uses TRBV5-6 with TRBJ1-2, with TRBD1 as a possible D gene (5 bases). Trimming left V 7 bases short and J 4 bases short, with 14 bases between. The CDR3 loop spans 13 amino acids. Per germline, CDR1 SGHDT and CDR2 YYEEEE. The CDR3 protein is CASLGATSYGYTF. The CDR3 nucleotides read TGTGCCAGCTTAGGGGCCACGAGCTATGGCTACACCTTC.

The V gene is TRBV7-3, the J gene TRBJ2-2; TRBD2 might be the D (6 bases). Looked up from germline, CDR1 is SGHTA and CDR2 is FQGTGA. Trimming left V 2 bases short and J 1 base short, with 8 bases between. The length of the CDR3 is 15 residues. CDR3 loop: CASSLGGKNTGELFF. DNA of the CDR3: TGTGCCAGCAGCTTAGGCGGGAAGAACACCGGGGAGCTGTTTTTT. Combining the CDR3 with reference TRBV7-3 and TRBJ2-2 gives the whole variable domain GAGVSQTPSNKVTEKGKYVELRCDPISGHTALYWYRQSLGQGPEFLIYFQGTGAADDSGLPNDRFFAVRPEGSVSTLKIQRTERGDSAVYLCASSLGGKNTGELFFGEGSRLTVL.

The chain carries TRBV7-2 and TRBJ1-4; TRBD1 aligns across 7 bases. Germline V lookup: CDR1 SGHTA, CDR2 FQGNSA. V gave up 0 bases and J gave up 3 bases; unmatched junction bases: 1. CDR3 length equals 15 residues. In DNA form, the CDR3 reads TGTGCCAGCAGCTTAGCCGGACAGGCTAATGAAAAACTGTTTTTT. Its protein is CASSLAGQANEKLFF.

The V gene is TRBV5-6, the J gene TRBJ1-2; D might be TRBD1 (6 bases). This CDR3 comprises 17 residues. Germline V gene sequence: CDR1 SGHDT, CDR2 YYEEEE. V lost 0 bases and J lost 4, with 19 bases in between. The CDR3 region is CASSLVAGAARGYGYTF. DNA for the CDR3: TGTGCCAGCAGCTTGGTGGCAGGGGCGGCCCGGGGCTATGGCTACACCTTC.

The rearrangement links TRBV6-5 to TRBJ2-3; 9 bases map to TRBD2. The CDR3 has 14 amino acids. V dropped 5 bases and J dropped 6; count of bases not matched to a gene: 6. Germline CDR1 and CDR2: MNHEY and SVGAGI. Here the CDR3 reads CASSGSGRLDTQYF. The CDR3 coding sequence is TGTGCCAGCAGTGGCAGCGGGAGGCTGGATACGCAGTATTTT.

The CDR3 DNA is TGTGCCATCAGTGGGTTTGGAAACATCGGCACCGGGGAGCTGTTTTTT. It codes for CAISGFGNIGTGELFF. This rearrangement joins TRBV10-3 to TRBJ2-2; D remains ambiguous. This CDR3 spans 16 amino acids. Trimming cost V 4 bases and J 4 bases, with 16 bases left between them. Germline V gives CDR1 ENHRY, CDR2 SYGVKD.

The V gene is TRBV28, the J gene TRBJ2-5; 10 bases match TRBD1. Per the germline V gene, CDR1 is MDHEN and CDR2 is SYDVKM. J gave up 4 bases and V 5 bases, and 7 bases lay outside the gene matches. The CDR3 spans 15 residues. The CDR3 loop is CASSLDRGSLETQYF. The CDR3 DNA is TGTGCCAGCAGTCTGGACAGGGGGTCCTTAGAGACCCAGTACTTC.

V and J are TRBV5-1 and TRBJ2-2, with 16 bases aligning to TRBD2. The CDR3 sequence is 17 residues long. With V trimmed by 4 bases and J by 4 bases, 4 bases remained unmatched. Germline V gene lookup returns CDR1 SGHRS and CDR2 YFSETQ. CDR3 DNA sequence: TGCGCCAGCAGCCTGGGACTAGCGGGAGGGCCCACCGGGGAGCTGTTTTTT. Its translation: CASSLGLAGGPTGELFF. Variable domain in full (rest from reference TRBV5-1 and TRBJ2-2): KAGVTQTPRYLIKTRGQQVTLSCSPISGHRSVSWYQQTPGQGLQFLFEYFSETQRNKGNFPGRFSGRQFSNSRSEMNVSTLELGDSALYLCASSLGLAGGPTGELFFGEGSRLTVL.

This chain links TRBV15 with TRBJ2-2; D is perhaps TRBD1 (5 bases). CDR3 length: 13 residues. Looked up from germline, CDR1 is LNHNV and CDR2 is YYDKDF (reference sequence). V lost 8 bases, J lost 2 bases, and 9 bases lay in between. CDR3 residues: CATLTANTGELFF. The CDR3 bases are TGTGCCACCTTGACAGCTAACACCGGGGAGCTGTTTTTT.

The chain combines TRBV7-6 with TRBJ2-1; D is unclear. The CDR3 spans 12 residues. V dropped 2 bases and J dropped 5 bases, with 4 bases sitting between them. The V gene's germline CDR1 is SGHVS and CDR2 FNYEAQ. The CDR3 sequence is CASSLRDNEQFF. The CDR3 bases are TGTGCCAGCAGCTTAAGGGACAATGAGCAGTTCTTC.

The chain links TRBV15 to TRBJ2-3; tentatively, D is TRBD2 (5 bases). The V and J ends lost 5 bases and 4 bases respectively, with 10 bases between them. The CDR3 consists of 13 residues. Germline V gene lookup returns CDR1 LNHNV and CDR2 YYDKDF (reference sequence). The DNA for the CDR3 is TGTGCCACCAGCGCGGTGAGGGCAGATACGCAGTATTTT. Translated, it gives CATSAVRADTQYF.

This chain joins TRBV4-1 and TRBJ2-5; D perhaps matches TRBD2 (6 bases). Germline CDR1 and CDR2: MGHRA and YSYEKL. Trimming shortened V by 1 base and J by 2 bases, and 11 bases separated the two germline ends. This CDR3 is 15 amino acids long. CDR3 nucleotide sequence: TGCGCCAGCAGCCAAGTGACGGGGGTACAAGAGACCCAGTACTTC. This gives the protein CASSQVTGVQETQYF.

The chain recombines TRBV29-1 with TRBJ1-2, with D maybe TRBD1 (6 bases). In germline, CDR1 is SQVTM, CDR2 ANQGSEA. The CDR3 runs 13 residues. Trimming removed 2 bases at V and 2 bases at J, with 9 bases between. The CDR3 reads CSVEPGENYGYTF. For the CDR3, the DNA is TGCAGCGTTGAACCAGGGGAAAACTATGGCTACACCTTC.

The CDR3 reads CASSPRGANYGYTF. The CDR3 DNA follows: TGTGCCAGCTCACCACGGGGGGCTAACTATGGCTACACCTTC. The chain recombines TRBV18 with TRBJ1-2, with D possibly TRBD1 on 5 matching bases. Germline V lookup: CDR1 KGHSH, CDR2 LQKENI. Trimming took 1 base from V and 0 from J, leaving 6 bases between them. This CDR3 has 14 residues.

The chain recombines TRBV5-8 with TRBJ1-1; 9 bases are a match to TRBD1. CDR3 length: 15 amino acids. Germline loops: CDR1 SGHTS, CDR2 YDEGEE. V trimming: 0 bases; J trimming: 5 bases; junction bases outside the gene matches: 5. Here the CDR3 reads CASSLGDRESTEAFF. In nucleotides, the CDR3 is TGTGCCAGCAGCTTGGGGGACAGGGAGAGTACTGAAGCTTTCTTT.

The chain uses TRBV4-1 and TRBJ1-2; D is ambiguous. The length of the CDR3 is 15 residues. Germline-derived CDR1 and CDR2 are MGHRA and YSYEKL. Trimming removed 1 base at V and 3 bases at J, with 12 bases between. The CDR3 region has the DNA TGCGCCAGCAGCCAAGTAGGAGGGAAGGACTATGGCTACACCTTC. This sequence encodes CASSQVGGKDYGYTF.

V is TRBV7-9 and J is TRBJ1-5, with a tentative D call TRBD1 (6 bases). CDR3 length: 14 residues. Germline CDR1 SEHNR, CDR2 FQNEAQ (reference sequence). V shed 6 bases and J shed 11 bases, with 20 bases lying between them. The CDR3 loop reads CASSPGTGKGAQHF. Written as DNA, the CDR3 is TGTGCCAGCAGTCCCGGGACGGGGAAGGGGGCCCAGCATTTT.

The chain couples TRBV4-3 to TRBJ2-1; 9 bases agree with TRBD2. After removal of 1 base from V and 10 bases from J, the junction contained 14 bases not matched to a gene. Germline loops: CDR1 LGHNA, CDR2 YSLEER. The CDR3 has 17 amino acids. CDR3 DNA: TGCGCCAGCAGCCAAGGATCCGGCGGGGGGGCTTGGGACGAGCAGTTCTTC. This translates into CASSQGSGGGAWDEQFF.

V is TRBV7-8 and J is TRBJ1-3, with a tentative D call TRBD1 (5 bases). V lost 2 bases and J 0 bases, leaving 17 bases between the germline ends. CDR1 is SGHVS, CDR2 FQNEAQ, per germline. This CDR3 contains 18 residues. DNA of the CDR3: TGTGCCAGCAGCTTAATTCTGGGGCGCCAAAGCTCTGGAAACACCATATATTTT. This translates into CASSLILGRQSSGNTIYF.

The chain has TRBV11-1 and TRBJ2-7; D is perhaps TRBD2 (5 bases). The germline CDR1 and CDR2 sequences are SGHAT and FQDESV (reference sequence). The CDR3 contains 14 residues. V was shortened by 5 bases and J by 5 bases, with 16 bases between the two germline ends. As DNA, the CDR3 is TGTGCCAGCAGCCCTACGGGATTCGGTCACGAGCAGTACTTC. Translated: CASSPTGFGHEQYF.

This clone showed up just a few times. This rearrangement joins TRBV19 to TRBJ1-5; tentative D call: TRBD1 (5 bases). The V end was cut by 1 base, the J end by 6 bases, with 13 bases between. The CDR3 loop spans 15 amino acids. Per germline, CDR1 LNHDA and CDR2 SQIVND (reference sequence). The CDR3 loop reads CASSIVAGRVQPQHF. The CDR3 nucleotides read TGTGCCAGTAGTATAGTAGCAGGGCGGGTTCAGCCCCAGCATTTT.

This rearrangement joins TRBV14 to TRBJ2-3, with D tentatively TRBD1 (6 bases). There are 15 residues in the CDR3. Germline CDR1 SGHDN, CDR2 FVKESK. The V end lost 6 bases, the J end lost 2 bases, and 15 bases lay between the germline ends. Written as DNA, the CDR3 is TGTGCCAGCAGTCCCGTACAGGGCTCCACAGATACGCAGTATTTT. This gives the protein CASSPVQGSTDTQYF.

This chain connects TRBV6-6 to TRBJ1-5; D gene unclear. The CDR3 runs 14 residues. In germline, CDR1 is MNHNY, CDR2 SVGAGI (reference sequence). V shed 2 bases and J shed 5 bases, with 10 bases lying between them. In nucleotides, the CDR3 is TGTGCCAGCAGTTACGAAACCCTTGATCAGCCCCAGCATTTT. Its translation is CASSYETLDQPQHF.

The chain recombines TRBV6-5 with TRBJ2-3, with no clear D. Germline CDR1 reads MNHEY; CDR2 reads SVGAGI. Trimming pared 2 bases from V and 5 bases from J, leaving 11 bases between. This CDR3 is 14 amino acids long. CDR3 bases: TGTGCCAGCAGTTACACCAATGTGGTAGATACGCAGTATTTT. Translated: CASSYTNVVDTQYF.